The 32 T cell receptor beta chains below were found in one sample sequenced in a study of T-cell reconstitution after alpha-beta-depleted transplantation in children. Unique molecular identifiers were incorporated when the TCRbeta library was constructed. TCRdb reprocessed the PCR reads via MiXCR and lists one record per CDR3 protein. The sample lists 200,000 to 300,000 distinct CDR3 sequences; more than 10% were seen once. The sequenced sample was PBMCs from the stem cell graft donor, obtained from the stem cell graft. Every receptor here comes from a human donor who donated a stem cell graft to a child with acute lymphoblastic leukemia.

This clonotype was recorded at least ten times. This chain uses TRBV5-1 with TRBJ2-2; TRBD1 matches at 10 bases. This CDR3 is 15 amino acids long. The germline gives CDR1 SGHRS, CDR2 YFSETQ. Germline trimming cut 7 bases from V and 4 bases from J; bases unmatched to any gene: 7. The DNA for the CDR3 is TGCGCCAGCGGACGACAGGGGGCGGTCACCGGGGAGCTGTTTTTT. Translation gives CASGRQGAVTGELFF.

This clonotype was seen many times. The chain joins TRBV5-1 to TRBJ1-3; possible D gene TRBD1, 6 bases. Trimming took 5 bases from V and 0 from J, leaving 12 bases between them. In germline, CDR1 is SGHRS, CDR2 YFSETQ. The length of the CDR3 is 15 residues. The CDR3, as DNA: TGCGCCAGCAGATCTCAGGGGAGCTCTGGAAACACCATATATTTT. Residues: CASRSQGSSGNTIYF.

This clonotype was seen ten or more times. This chain joins TRBV20-1 and TRBJ2-5; 8 bases agree with TRBD1. The CDR3 length is 13 residues. Trimming at V came to 5 bases and at J to 8 bases, leaving 10 bases not matched to a gene. Germline V CDR1 and CDR2: DFQATT, SNEGSKA (reference sequence). In nucleotides, the CDR3 is TGCAGTGCTGGAGGACAGGGCATGCAAACCCAGTACTTC. Translating it yields CSAGGQGMQTQYF.

This clonotype was counted many times. This rearrangement joins TRBV6-2 or TRBV6-3 to TRBJ1-1; D perhaps matches TRBD1 (6 bases). CDR3 size: 17 residues. V lost 0 bases and J 3 bases, leaving 17 bases between the germline ends. Per the germline V gene, CDR1 is MNHEY and CDR2 is SVGEGT. In DNA, the CDR3 is TGTGCCAGCAGTTACTCAAGGAGGCAGGGGTTTTACACTGAAGCTTTCTTT. It encodes CASSYSRRQGFYTEAFF.

The rearrangement joins TRBV29-1 to TRBJ1-1, with D hard to call. Germline CDR1 SQVTM, CDR2 ANQGSEA. V was trimmed by 5 bases and J by 5 bases, leaving 12 bases between them. The CDR3 has 12 amino acids. The CDR3 is CSVRSISTEAFF. CDR3 bases: TGCAGCGTTAGGAGCATTTCGACTGAAGCTTTCTTT.

This clonotype showed up many times. The chain uses TRBV20-1 and TRBJ2-7; a weak D match, TRBD2 (6 bases). CDR3 size: 12 residues. Germline CDR1 DFQATT, CDR2 SNEGSKA (reference sequence). The chain's CDR3 is CGSRDLSYEQYF. In DNA form, the CDR3 reads TGCGGATCCCGGGACTTATCCTACGAGCAGTACTTC.

Ten or more counts support this clonotype. The V and J genes are TRBV18 and TRBJ2-1, with D tentatively TRBD2 (6 bases). The CDR3 totals 15 residues. Per germline, CDR1 KGHSH and CDR2 LQKENI. Trimming pared 2 bases from V and 10 bases from J, leaving 18 bases between. In DNA form, the CDR3 reads TGTGCCAGCTCACCAATGAAGACTCGGGAGAGCGAGCAGTTCTTC. It encodes CASSPMKTRESEQFF.

This clonotype was observed many times. The chain has TRBV7-2 and TRBJ1-2, with D hard to call. Germline-derived CDR1 and CDR2 are SGHTA and FQGNSA. CDR3 length: 13 amino acids. V was trimmed by 1 base and J by 14 bases, leaving 17 bases between them. For the CDR3, the DNA is TGTGCCAGCAGCTTAGGTGGCAGCCCGGGTCAAACCTTC. Translation gives CASSLGGSPGQTF.

This clonotype was seen repeatedly, ten times or more. The chain combines TRBV15 with TRBJ1-2; 7 bases match TRBD1. Germline V gene data show CDR1 as LNHNV and CDR2 as YYDKDF (reference sequence). This CDR3 is built from 13 residues. V shed 4 bases, J shed 4 bases, and the junction held 3 bases outside the gene matches. The CDR3 nucleotides are TGTGCCACCAGCATTGGGACAGCCTATGGCTACACCTTC. Its protein product is CATSIGTAYGYTF.

Many counts were recorded for this clonotype. The chain has TRBV9 and TRBJ1-1; D is unresolved. The V and J ends lost 4 bases and 3 bases respectively, with 16 bases between them. CDR3 length: 15 residues. Germline lookup yields CDR1 SGDLS and CDR2 YYNGEE. CDR3 in amino acids: CASSPKGSPYTEAFF. DNA for the CDR3: TGTGCCAGCAGCCCCAAAGGGTCGCCTTACACTGAAGCTTTCTTT.

In this sample, this clonotype turned up many times. The genes are TRBV5-1 and TRBJ1-2; D is ambiguous. Germline CDR1 SGHRS, CDR2 YFSETQ. The CDR3 is made up of 13 amino acids. The V gene lost 1 base and the J gene lost 5 bases, with 9 bases spanning the gap. As DNA, the CDR3 is TGCGCCAGCAGCTTGAATCCGTCTTATGGCTACACCTTC. Translated, it gives CASSLNPSYGYTF.

In regard to this clonotype: One junction end does not reproduce the germline sequence, and a read error may be involved. The V and J genes are TRBV6-5 and TRBJ2-7; the D call may be TRBD1 or TRBD2 (6 bases each). The CDR3 sequence is 14 residues long. Germline CDR1 and CDR2: MNHEY and SVGAGI. The CDR3 sequence is CASSYSWGAYGQYF. The CDR3 nucleotides are TGTGCCAGCAGTTACTCGTGGGGGGCCTACGGGCAGTACTTC.

In its sample, this clonotype was seen many times. The chain is built from TRBV30 and TRBJ1-1; 7 bases are a match to TRBD1. The CDR3 sequence is 15 residues long. V lost 5 bases, J lost 0 bases, and 9 bases stayed unmatched. The germline V gene encodes CDR1 GTSNPN and CDR2 SVGIG (reference sequence). The CDR3 sequence is CAWFRGQHMNTEAFF. The CDR3 DNA reads as TGTGCCTGGTTTAGGGGACAGCACATGAACACTGAAGCTTTCTTT.

This clonotype was seen repeatedly, ten times or more. The chain employs TRBV9 and TRBJ1-6; D uncertain. V lost 4 bases to trimming and J lost 0 bases, with 11 bases between them. This CDR3 is 16 amino acids long. Germline assignment: CDR1 SGDLS and CDR2 YYNGEE. CDR3 sequence: CASSLEVNSYNSPLHF. The CDR3 nucleotides read TGTGCCAGCAGCCTAGAGGTCAACTCCTATAATTCACCCCTCCACTTT. Using reference TRBV9 and TRBJ1-6 for the parts outside the CDR3, the full variable domain is DSGVTQTPKHLITATGQRVTLRCSPRSGDLSVYWYQQSLDQGLQFLIQYYNGEERAKGNILERFSAQQFPDLHSELNLSSLELGDSALYFCASSLEVNSYNSPLHFGNGTRLTVT.

This clonotype was detected ten times or more. The rearrangement uses TRBV5-6 and TRBJ1-2; D is unresolved. This CDR3 is built from 15 residues. Germline loops: CDR1 SGHDT, CDR2 YYEEEE. Between the trimmed V and J ends, which lost 2 bases and 7 bases, there was a span of 18 bases. CDR3 loop: CASSFFARDSGGYTF. CDR3 DNA sequence: TGTGCCAGCAGCTTCTTTGCTCGCGATTCCGGTGGCTACACCTTC.

In its sample, this clonotype was seen many times. This chain connects TRBV6-2 or TRBV6-3 to TRBJ2-3; no clear D. Trimming left V 2 bases short and J 7 bases short, with 4 bases between. This CDR3 comprises 11 residues. Germline V gives CDR1 MNHEY, CDR2 SVGEGT. DNA for the CDR3: TGTGCCAGCAGTTACCACAATACGCAGTATTTT. Its protein is CASSYHNTQYF.

This clonotype was seen at least ten times. The J gene is TRBJ1-6, the V gene TRBV30; no reliable D call. V was clipped by 5 bases and J by 0 bases, with 11 bases between them. The CDR3 sequence is 15 residues long. CDR1 is GTSNPN and CDR2 is SVGIG in the germline V gene (reference sequence). CDR3 DNA sequence: TGTGCCTGGGAAGACGGGAGCTCCTATAATTCACCCCTCCACTTT. Protein sequence: CAWEDGSSYNSPLHF.

A remark on this clonotype: One end of the junction fails to match germline, which may point to a read error. The V call is TRBV13, the J call TRBJ1-2; possibly TRBD1 for D (6 bases). CDR1 is PRHDT and CDR2 is FYEKMQ in the germline V gene (reference sequence). The CDR3 has 13 residues. DNA for the CDR3: TGTGCCATCAGCTTAGCAGGGGAGGATGGCTACACCTTC. Translated, it gives CAISLAGEDGYTF.

Ten or more counts support this clonotype. The rearrangement uses TRBV6-6 and TRBJ1-2; TRBD1 is a possible D gene (6 bases). Germline V lookup: CDR1 MNHNY, CDR2 SVGAGI (reference sequence). The CDR3 runs to 13 residues. Trimming pared 6 bases from V and 7 bases from J, leaving 15 bases between. CDR3 coding DNA: TGTGCCAGCAGCGCTACAGGGATGGGTGGCTACACCTTC. It is translated as CASSATGMGGYTF.

This chain connects TRBV7-3 to TRBJ2-7; 8 bases agree with TRBD1. CDR1 SGHTA and CDR2 FQGTGA come from the germline V gene. V lost 2 bases and J lost 1; bases outside the gene matches: 10. The length of the CDR3 is 17 residues. CDR3 nucleotides: TGTGCCAGCAGCTTAGAAGGGACAGGACCCAATTCCTACGAGCAGTACTTC. This sequence encodes CASSLEGTGPNSYEQYF.

A few counts support this clonotype. This chain connects TRBV29-1 to TRBJ2-1, with D possibly matching TRBD2 (5 bases). Trimming removed 8 bases from V and 8 bases from J, with 22 bases in between. CDR1 is SQVTM, CDR2 ANQGSEA, per germline. The CDR3 is made up of 14 amino acids. The CDR3 bases are TGCAGCATAGGACCGGACTGGAGGTCCGATGAGCAGTTCTTC. Its protein is CSIGPDWRSDEQFF.

This clonotype was counted many times. The V call is TRBV5-1, the J call TRBJ2-7; TRBD1 aligns across 7 bases. Germline trimming cut 3 bases from V and 0 bases from J; bases unmatched to any gene: 3. Germline CDR1 is SGHRS and CDR2 is YFSETQ. The CDR3 consists of 14 residues. The CDR3: CASSSRDSSYEQYF. CDR3 sequence (DNA): TGCGCCAGCAGCTCCAGGGACAGCTCCTACGAGCAGTACTTC.

This clonotype was found many times. The chain uses TRBV9 and TRBJ1-1; D gene ambiguous. V was pared by 2 bases and J by 0 bases, with 5 bases between. Germline V lookup: CDR1 SGDLS, CDR2 YYNGEE. This CDR3 contains 13 residues. For the CDR3, the DNA is TGTGCCAGCAGCGTGTTGATGAACACTGAAGCTTTCTTT. Its translation is CASSVLMNTEAFF.

This clonotype was counted at least ten times. This sequence joins TRBV5-6 and TRBJ1-2; no definite D call. V lost 4 bases, J lost 14 bases, and 18 bases lay in between. The CDR3 is 12 residues long. Germline CDR1 reads SGHDT; CDR2 reads YYEEEE. The CDR3 sequence: CASSPRYRTGTF. The CDR3 DNA sequence: TGTGCCAGCAGCCCGCGTTATCGAACTGGGACCTTC.

In this sample, this clonotype turned up many times. The chain combines TRBV7-2 with TRBJ2-7; the D is unclear. The V and J ends lost 5 bases and 0 bases respectively, with 14 bases between them. There are 15 residues in the CDR3. CDR1 and CDR2 (germline): SGHTA, FQGNSA. CDR3 region: CASSPPGFYSYEQYF. The CDR3 nucleotides are TGTGCCAGCAGCCCCCCCGGGTTTTACTCCTACGAGCAGTACTTC.

This clonotype was detected a few times. CDR3 protein: CAWSATGRTAFF. CDR3 bases: TGTGCCTGGAGTGCCACAGGGAGGACAGCTTTCTTT. The genes are TRBV30 and TRBJ1-1; tentative D call: TRBD1 (6 bases). CDR3 size: 12 residues. Trimming took 1 base from V and 10 from J, leaving 13 bases between them. The germline CDR1 and CDR2 sequences are GTSNPN and SVGIG (reference sequence).

This clonotype has ten or more counts. The chain couples TRBV20-1 to TRBJ2-2; no clear D. V lost 5 bases to trimming and J lost 8 bases, with 18 bases between them. This CDR3 has 14 amino acids. Germline values: CDR1 DFQATT, CDR2 SNEGSKA (reference sequence). CDR3 DNA sequence: TGCAGTGCTCCCAAAGGGAACATTAGGGGGGAGCTGTTTTTT. As protein: CSAPKGNIRGELFF.

This clonotype turned up a few times. The CDR3 sequence: CASSYSNASGGSLCTDTQYF. For the CDR3, the DNA is TGTGCCAGCAGTTACTCGAATGCTAGCGGGGGGTCACTCTGCACAGATACGCAGTATTTT. The J gene is TRBJ2-3, the V gene TRBV6-2 or TRBV6-3; the match to TRBD2 covers 11 bases. V lost 0 bases and J lost 1; bases outside the gene matches: 12. This CDR3 comprises 20 residues. The germline CDR1 and CDR2 sequences are MNHEY and SVGEGT.

This clonotype was seen ten or more times. The V and J genes are TRBV4-3 and TRBJ1-2; D may be TRBD1 (6 bases). The CDR3 covers 14 residues. Germline-derived CDR1 and CDR2 are LGHNA and YSLEER. With 4 bases removed from V and 6 bases from J, the gap between germline ends came to 15 bases. Here the CDR3 reads CASSRGRGTDGYTF. The DNA of the CDR3 is TGCGCCAGCAGCCGGGGAAGGGGGACGGATGGCTACACCTTC.

At least ten counts were recorded for this clonotype. The V gene is TRBV12-3 or TRBV12-4, the J gene TRBJ2-2; D might be TRBD1 (5 bases). Trimming took off 3 bases at V and 7 bases at J, with 15 bases between the two ends. This CDR3 contains 15 residues. This CDR3 reads CASSFLQAAVGELFF. Here the CDR3 DNA reads TGTGCCAGCAGTTTCTTACAGGCGGCGGTCGGGGAGCTGTTTTTT.

This clonotype occurred a few times. The V and J genes are TRBV12-1 and TRBJ2-6; the table's D call of TRBD1 was not tested on the DNA. TRBV12-1 is a listed pseudogene. The CDR3 totals 19 residues. The CDR3 sequence is CASSFGQGQAISGANVLTF. In nucleotides, the CDR3 is TGTGCCAGCAGCTTTGGACAGGGACAGGCCATCAGTGGGGCCAACGTCCTGACTTTC.

Comments on this clonotype: This may come from a read error, since a much larger clone is one base off. The CDR3 loop is CASHIAWYYEQYF. CDR3 nucleotide sequence: TGTGCCAGCCATATCGCGTGGTACTACGAGCAGTACTTC. The V call is TRBV6-1, the J call TRBJ2-7; no clear D. Trimming took off 8 bases at V and 3 bases at J, with 14 bases between the two ends. The germline CDR1 and CDR2 sequences are MNHNS and SASEGT. The CDR3 is 13 amino acids.